This passage covers 27 T cell receptor beta chains from one sample sequenced in a study of identical twins (dated by TCRdb to about 2016). The library was obtained by 5' RACE. Sequenced on an Illumina HiSeq 2000. TCRdb took the public reads, trimmed them with fastp at Q25, ran MiXCR for clone calling and kept in-frame beta chains. CDR3 protein sequences are deduplicated, and each keeps its most common genes and DNA. A total of about 100,000 distinct CDR3 sequences appear in this sample, roughly 6% of them only once. The ten largest make up about 12% of the sample. The sequenced material came from memory T cells sorted from blood. This specimen's cell subset or site label, interpreted: CD45RO+ enriched T cells. These receptors were collected from a woman in her 50s in good health.

There are many counts of this clonotype. The rearrangement links TRBV7-6 to TRBJ2-5; D remains unclear. With 3 bases removed from V and 3 bases from J, the gap between germline ends came to 5 bases. Per the germline V gene, CDR1 is SGHVS and CDR2 is FNYEAQ. CDR3 length: 12 residues. The CDR3 loop reads CASSLAEETQYF. CDR3 DNA: TGTGCCAGCAGCTTGGCTGAAGAGACCCAGTACTTC.

This clonotype was recorded many times. This CDR3 reads CASRPPTGDTQYF. CDR3 DNA sequence: TGTGCCAGCAGACCCCCCACCGGCGATACGCAGTATTTT. V and J are TRBV12-3 or TRBV12-4 and TRBJ2-3; unclear D gene. The length of the CDR3 is 13 residues. V was clipped by 6 bases and J by 6 bases, with 13 bases between them.

This clonotype has just a few counts. This rearrangement joins TRBV9 to TRBJ2-2; the D is unclear. Trimming took 3 bases from V and 3 from J, leaving 15 bases between them. In germline, CDR1 is SGDLS, CDR2 YYNGEE. The CDR3 is made up of 16 amino acids. This CDR3 is CASSADPSRDTGELFF. In DNA form, the CDR3 reads TGTGCCAGCAGCGCCGACCCCTCTCGGGACACCGGGGAGCTGTTTTTT.

This clonotype was seen many times. The chain couples TRBV29-1 to TRBJ1-1; no clear D. This CDR3 is built from 9 residues. V shed 3 bases and J shed 11 bases, with 7 bases lying between them. Germline assignment: CDR1 SQVTM and CDR2 ANQGSEA. CDR3 nucleotides: TGCAGCGTTGATGAGGGCGCTTTCTTT. Its translation is CSVDEGAFF.

The chain couples TRBV7-2 to TRBJ1-2; D is possibly TRBD1 (6 bases). Trimming pared 3 bases from V and 8 bases from J, leaving 25 bases between. This CDR3 is built from 17 residues. Germline loops: CDR1 SGHTA, CDR2 FQGNSA. CDR3: CASSFGSYRAGEGGYTF. The CDR3 bases are TGTGCCAGCAGCTTCGGGTCTTACAGGGCTGGTGAAGGCGGCTACACCTTC.

This clonotype has ten or more counts. The J gene is TRBJ2-7, the V gene TRBV6-6, with 7 positions matching TRBD1. V lost 6 bases, J lost 0 bases, and 11 bases stayed unmatched. This CDR3 region has 16 residues. Germline CDR1 reads MNHNY; CDR2 reads SVGAGI (reference sequence). As DNA, the CDR3 is TGTGCCAGCAGCCACAGGGGATCAGGCGGCTCCTACGAGCAGTACGTC. This translates into CASSHRGSGGSYEQYV.

The sample holds a few counts of this clonotype. The rearrangement links TRBV12-3 or TRBV12-4 to TRBJ1-2; no clear D gene. CDR3 length: 13 residues. Deletions cut 6 bases from V and 4 bases from J, with 12 bases between. The CDR3 bases are TGTGCCAGCAGGGCAAATGCTGGCTATGGCTACACCTTC. This gives the protein CASRANAGYGYTF.

There are a few counts of this clonotype. V gene TRBV7-8 combines with J gene TRBJ2-1; the D call may be TRBD1 or TRBD2 (6 bases each). The germline V and J ends were trimmed by 6 bases and 9 bases, with 21 bases remaining between them. Germline CDR1 is SGHVS and CDR2 is FQNEAQ. The CDR3 spans 15 residues. For the CDR3, the DNA is TGTGCCAGCAGTAAAAGACTAGGGGGTACGGGTGAGCAGTTCTTC. Its protein product is CASSKRLGGTGEQFF.

This clonotype showed up many times. The chain is built from TRBV14 and TRBJ2-5; D may match TRBD1 or TRBD2 (6 bases each). With 4 bases removed from V and 5 bases from J, the gap between germline ends came to 20 bases. Germline V lookup: CDR1 SGHDN, CDR2 FVKESK. This CDR3 contains 16 residues. For the CDR3, the DNA is TGTGCCAGCAGCCTTCTCATGGGGGGCCTGGAGGAGACCCAGTACTTC. Its translation: CASSLLMGGLEETQYF.

This clonotype came up many times. The rearrangement links TRBV23-1 to TRBJ2-1, with TRBD1 matching over 8 bases. TRBV23-1 is known as an ORF, though its function is uncertain. The CDR3 consists of 18 residues. V trimming: 4 bases; J trimming: 5 bases; junction bases outside the gene matches: 16. CDR3 nucleotide sequence: TGCGCCAGCAGTCCCAATCCCAACCGGGACAGGTCCAACAATGAGCAGTTCTTC. Its protein product is CASSPNPNRDRSNNEQFF.

This clonotype came up many times. The rearrangement links TRBV20-1 to TRBJ2-7, with D perhaps matching TRBD1 (5 bases). From germline, CDR1 is DFQATT and CDR2 SNEGSKA (reference sequence). Trimming removed 2 bases from V and 0 bases from J, with 11 bases in between. The CDR3 has 14 amino acids. CDR3 DNA: TGCAGTGCTAGACTGACAGTAAGCTCCTACGAGCAGTACTTC. It specifies CSARLTVSSYEQYF.

This clonotype came up many times. This chain joins TRBV11-2 and TRBJ1-1; D may be TRBD1 (5 bases). This CDR3 is 13 amino acids long. Germline CDR1 SGHAT, CDR2 FQNNGV. V was clipped by 8 bases and J by 6 bases, with 16 bases between them. CDR3 residues: CASGRGRVAEAFF. CDR3 sequence (DNA): TGTGCCAGCGGCCGGGGGAGGGTCGCTGAAGCTTTCTTT.

Only a few counts were recorded for this clonotype. This chain uses TRBV5-6 with TRBJ2-3, with 7 positions matching TRBD1. There are 15 residues in the CDR3. V lost 2 bases and J lost 0; bases outside the gene matches: 3. Germline V gives CDR1 SGHDT, CDR2 YYEEEE. In DNA form, the CDR3 reads TGTGCCAGCAGCTTTCCAGGGGGTAGCACAGATACGCAGTATTTT. Residues: CASSFPGGSTDTQYF.

This clonotype was detected ten times or more. V gene TRBV9 combines with J gene TRBJ2-7, with D maybe TRBD2 (6 bases). With 7 bases removed from V and 3 bases from J, the gap between germline ends came to 14 bases. The CDR3 is made up of 13 amino acids. CDR1 and CDR2 (germline): SGDLS, YYNGEE. The CDR3 reads CASPQASVYEQYF. As DNA, the CDR3 is TGTGCCAGCCCCCAGGCTAGCGTCTACGAGCAGTACTTC.

The table lists this clonotype with many counts. The chain couples TRBV5-1 to TRBJ1-2, with D perhaps matching TRBD1 (6 bases). In germline, CDR1 is SGHRS, CDR2 YFSETQ. The CDR3 length is 16 residues. Trimming pared 4 bases from V and 4 bases from J, leaving 20 bases between. The CDR3 spells CASSLRGSGAFYGYTF. CDR3 nucleotide sequence: TGCGCCAGCAGCCTGAGGGGGTCAGGGGCGTTCTATGGCTACACCTTC.

This clonotype occurred many times. The chain uses TRBV5-5 and TRBJ2-4, with TRBD2 matching 9 bases. The V gene end was trimmed by 0 bases and the J gene end by 5 bases; junction bases not matched to a gene: 0. CDR1 and CDR2 from the germline V gene are SGHKS and YYEKEE (reference sequence). The CDR3 covers 14 residues. This CDR3 reads CASSLGLAENIQYF. As DNA, the CDR3 is TGTGCCAGCAGCTTGGGACTAGCGGAAAACATTCAGTACTTC.

The chain employs TRBV12-3 or TRBV12-4 and TRBJ1-2, with a possible D match to TRBD1 (5 bases). The germline V and J ends were trimmed by 5 bases and 4 bases, with 11 bases remaining between them. CDR3 length: 13 amino acids. The DNA for the CDR3 is TGTGCCAGCAGTCCCAGGGTCTCCTATGGCTACACCTTC. This codes for CASSPRVSYGYTF.

This clonotype was counted at least ten times. The chain uses TRBV4-1 and TRBJ2-2, with TRBD1 as a possible D gene (6 bases). Germline lookup yields CDR1 MGHRA and CDR2 YSYEKL. The CDR3 runs 19 residues. Trimming stripped 4 bases from V and 3 bases from J, with 24 bases between. DNA of the CDR3: TGCGCCAGCAGCCCAGGTGATTCTAACAGGGCGCCGGACACCGGGGAGCTGTTTTTT. The encoded protein is CASSPGDSNRAPDTGELFF.

The chain joins TRBV2 to TRBJ2-3; TRBD2 agrees at 7 bases. The CDR3 loop spans 14 amino acids. V was clipped by 5 bases and J by 6 bases; unmatched bases: 8. In germline, CDR1 is SNHLY, CDR2 FYNNEI. The CDR3 DNA is TGTGCCAGCAGTCGGGGACTACCCGGTGATACGCAGTATTTT. The encoded protein is CASSRGLPGDTQYF.

This clonotype has at least ten counts. The gene calls are TRBV5-1 and TRBJ2-5, with 7 bases identical to TRBD2. Germline loops: CDR1 SGHRS, CDR2 YFSETQ. V gave up 3 bases and J gave up 2 bases; unmatched junction bases: 7. The CDR3 length is 15 residues. CDR3 amino acids: CASSSSGYPQETQYF. The CDR3 region has the DNA TGCGCCAGCAGCTCTAGCGGATACCCTCAAGAGACCCAGTACTTC.

Ten or more counts support this clonotype. V usage is TRBV3-1 and J usage is TRBJ2-6; possibly TRBD2 for D (5 bases). Germline V CDR1 and CDR2: LGHDT, YNNKEL (reference sequence). Trimming stripped 5 bases from V and 2 bases from J, with 7 bases between. The CDR3 length is 14 residues. CDR3 coding DNA: TGTGCCAGCAGCACTAGAGCTGGGGCCAACGTCCTGACTTTC. As protein: CASSTRAGANVLTF.

This clonotype was detected ten times or more. This chain links TRBV4-2 with TRBJ2-1, with 10 bases aligning to TRBD1. The CDR3 loop spans 18 amino acids. The trim removed 0 bases at V and 3 bases at J, leaving 8 bases unmatched. CDR1 and CDR2 (germline): LGHNA, YNFKEQ. In DNA, the CDR3 is TGTGCCAGCAGCCAAGATCGGTACCGGGACAGGGGCTACAATGAGCAGTTCTTC. Protein product: CASSQDRYRDRGYNEQFF.

This clonotype was found many times. V usage is TRBV7-2 and J usage is TRBJ2-3; possibly TRBD1 or TRBD2 for D (5 bases each). CDR1 is SGHTA, CDR2 FQGNSA, per germline. With 4 bases removed from V and 3 bases from J, the gap between germline ends came to 20 bases. This CDR3 is 17 amino acids long. The CDR3 coding sequence is TGTGCCAGCAGCTCTAGAGGTTGGGACCGGCAAACAGATACGCAGTATTTT. Amino acids: CASSSRGWDRQTDTQYF.

This clonotype was seen repeatedly, ten times or more. The chain is built from TRBV20-1 and TRBJ2-5; TRBD2 agrees at 7 bases. The CDR3 runs to 14 residues. After removal of 5 bases from V and 3 bases from J, the junction contained 9 bases not matched to a gene. Germline-derived CDR1 and CDR2 are DFQATT and SNEGSKA (reference sequence). CDR3 residues: CSAPSAGVKETQYF. The CDR3 region has the DNA TGCAGTGCTCCGTCCGCGGGAGTTAAAGAGACCCAGTACTTC.

This clonotype was observed a handful of times. This chain joins TRBV7-7 and TRBJ1-1; maybe TRBD1 (6 bases). With 4 bases removed from V and 1 base from J, the gap between germline ends came to 7 bases. The CDR3 length is 13 residues. Germline CDR1 SSHAT, CDR2 FNYEAQ (reference sequence). The CDR3 DNA sequence: TGTGCCAGCAGCTCGGACAGGAACACTGAAGCTTTCTTT. It translates to CASSSDRNTEAFF.

This clonotype was detected many times. CDR3 bases: TGTGCCAGCAGCCAGGGTAGTAGCGGGAGGGGTCGGGAGCAGTTCTTC. This gives the protein CASSQGSSGRGREQFF. V usage is TRBV14 and J usage is TRBJ2-1; 11 nucleotides line up with TRBD2. Germline CDR1 SGHDN, CDR2 FVKESK. The trim removed 3 bases at V and 10 bases at J, leaving 11 bases unmatched. The CDR3 contains 16 residues.

This clonotype was recorded at least ten times. The chain employs TRBV7-8 and TRBJ2-5; 10 nucleotides line up with TRBD2. CDR3 size: 18 residues. The J segment lost 9 bases and the V segment lost 2 bases, leaving 18 bases of the junction unmatched. Germline CDR1 SGHVS, CDR2 FQNEAQ. The CDR3 region has the DNA TGTGCCAGCAGCTTACCCCTCCGACTAGCGGGCGCGGGGCGGCCCCAGTACTTC. It translates to CASSLPLRLAGAGRPQYF.